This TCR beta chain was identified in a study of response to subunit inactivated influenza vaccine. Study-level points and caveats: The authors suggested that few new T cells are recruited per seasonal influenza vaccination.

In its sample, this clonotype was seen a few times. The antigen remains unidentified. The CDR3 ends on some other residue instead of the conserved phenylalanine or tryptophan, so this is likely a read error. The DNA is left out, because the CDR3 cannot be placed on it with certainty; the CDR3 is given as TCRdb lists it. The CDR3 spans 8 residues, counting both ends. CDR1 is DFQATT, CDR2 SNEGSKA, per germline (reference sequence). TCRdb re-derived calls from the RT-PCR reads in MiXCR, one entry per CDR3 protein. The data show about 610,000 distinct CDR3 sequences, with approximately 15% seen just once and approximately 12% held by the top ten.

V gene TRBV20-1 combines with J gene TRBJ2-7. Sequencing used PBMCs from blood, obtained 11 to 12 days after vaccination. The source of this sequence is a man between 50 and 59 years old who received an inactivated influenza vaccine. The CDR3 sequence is CSAFRPTI.